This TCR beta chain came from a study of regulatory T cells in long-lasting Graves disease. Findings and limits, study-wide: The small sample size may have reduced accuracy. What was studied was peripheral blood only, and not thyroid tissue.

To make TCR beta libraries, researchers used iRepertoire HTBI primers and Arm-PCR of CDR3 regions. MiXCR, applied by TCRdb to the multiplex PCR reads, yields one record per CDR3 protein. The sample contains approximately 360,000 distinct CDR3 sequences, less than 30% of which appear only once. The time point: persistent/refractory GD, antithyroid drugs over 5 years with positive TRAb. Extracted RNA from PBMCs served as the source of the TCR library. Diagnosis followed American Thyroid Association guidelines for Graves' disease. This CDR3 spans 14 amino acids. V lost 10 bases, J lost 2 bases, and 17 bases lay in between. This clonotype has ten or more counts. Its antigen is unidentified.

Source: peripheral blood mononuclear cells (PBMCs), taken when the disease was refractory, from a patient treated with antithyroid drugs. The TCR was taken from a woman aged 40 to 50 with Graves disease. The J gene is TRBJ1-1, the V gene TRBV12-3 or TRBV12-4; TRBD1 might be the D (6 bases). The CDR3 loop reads CATAHGQRNTEAFF. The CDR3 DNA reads TGTGCCACGGCGCATGGACAGCGAAACACTGAAGCTTTCTTT.